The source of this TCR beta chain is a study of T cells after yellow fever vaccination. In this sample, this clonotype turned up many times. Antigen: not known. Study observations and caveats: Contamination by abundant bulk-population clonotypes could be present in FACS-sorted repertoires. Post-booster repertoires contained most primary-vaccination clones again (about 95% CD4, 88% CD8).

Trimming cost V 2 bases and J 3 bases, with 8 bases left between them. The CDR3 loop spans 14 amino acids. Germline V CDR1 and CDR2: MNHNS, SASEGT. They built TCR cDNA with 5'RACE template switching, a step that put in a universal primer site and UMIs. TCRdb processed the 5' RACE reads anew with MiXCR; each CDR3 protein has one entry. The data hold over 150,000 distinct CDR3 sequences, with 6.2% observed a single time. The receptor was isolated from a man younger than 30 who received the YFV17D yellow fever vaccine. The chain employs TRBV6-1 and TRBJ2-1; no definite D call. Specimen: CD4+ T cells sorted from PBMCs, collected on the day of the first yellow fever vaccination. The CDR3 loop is CASSENWRYNEQFF. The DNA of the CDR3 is TGTGCCAGCAGTGAAAACTGGCGCTACAATGAGCAGTTCTTC.